A single sample is the source of the 7 T cell receptor beta chains below, sequenced in a study of cytomegalovirus exposure and HLA in healthy donors. The repertoire was sequenced with immunoSEQ multiplex PCR; TCRdb's copy has only in-frame clones and lacks some. This sample has 100,000 to 150,000 clones, with around 94% found just once. The sample taken for sequencing was PBMCs. These receptors all stem from a woman between 18 and 30 years old in good health and CMV-seronegative.

This chain links TRBV9 with TRBJ2-1; maybe TRBD2 (6 bases). Germline assignment: CDR1 SGDLS and CDR2 YYNGEE. CDR3 size: 16 residues. The V gene lost 4 bases and the J gene lost 1 base, with 15 bases spanning the gap. The CDR3 DNA sequence: TGTGCCAGCAGCCCCCGGCGGGGCGGGTCCTACAATGAGCAGTTCTTC. Its translation is CASSPRRGGSYNEQFF.

This clone appeared a few times. The V and J genes are TRBV7-9 and TRBJ2-7, with D possibly matching TRBD1 (5 bases). Germline V gene lookup returns CDR1 SEHNR and CDR2 FQNEAQ (reference sequence). Trimming removed 4 bases at V and 7 bases at J, with 8 bases between. The CDR3 has 11 residues. DNA of the CDR3: TGTGCCAGCAGCTCAGGGCTAGAGCAGTACTTC. Amino acids: CASSSGLEQYF.

V is TRBV7-9 and J is TRBJ2-7, with TRBD2 as a possible D gene (5 bases). Trimming took 3 bases from V and 0 from J, leaving 21 bases between them. The CDR3 contains 18 residues. CDR1 and CDR2 from the germline V gene are SEHNR and FQNEAQ (reference sequence). The CDR3 protein is CASSFWFGSSGYSYEQYF. Here the CDR3 DNA reads TGTGCCAGCAGCTTTTGGTTTGGGTCGAGCGGCTACTCCTACGAGCAGTACTTC.

The chain recombines TRBV6-1 with TRBJ2-5; 7 nucleotides match TRBD2. J lost 3 bases, V lost 5 bases, and 3 bases had no gene match. The CDR3 extends over 13 amino acids. The germline CDR1 and CDR2 sequences are MNHNS and SASEGT. The CDR3 loop reads CASSKRGEETQYF. DNA for the CDR3: TGTGCCAGCAGTAAGCGGGGAGAAGAGACCCAGTACTTC.

This chain joins TRBV5-1 and TRBJ2-1, with D unclear. The V gene lost 4 bases and the J gene lost 6 bases, with 17 bases spanning the gap. The CDR3 extends over 15 amino acids. From germline, CDR1 is SGHRS and CDR2 YFSETQ. The CDR3 sequence: CASSVDILLGNEQFF. For the CDR3, the DNA is TGCGCCAGCAGCGTAGACATCCTCTTGGGCAATGAGCAGTTCTTC.

CDR3 sequence: CASSQSTDTQYF. As DNA, the CDR3 is TGTGCCAGCAGCCAGAGCACAGATACGCAGTATTTT. The genes are TRBV27 and TRBJ2-3, with no clear D. Germline CDR1 is MNHEY and CDR2 is SMNVEV (reference sequence). The CDR3 covers 12 residues. V lost 6 bases and J lost 0, with 4 bases in between.

This chain joins TRBV7-2 and TRBJ1-5; 10 nucleotides align to TRBD1. J was trimmed by 6 bases and V by 5 bases; bases with no gene match: 7. The CDR3 sequence is 15 residues long. Germline CDR1 reads SGHTA; CDR2 reads FQGNSA. CDR3 in DNA: TGTGCCAGCAGCCCACTTGGGACAGGGGTTCAGCCCCAGCATTTT. It is translated as CASSPLGTGVQPQHF.